The sequence of this TCR beta chain was determined in a study of regulatory T cells in long-lasting Graves disease. This clonotype appeared a few times. What it recognizes is unknown. The time point was: newly diagnosed GD, antithyroid drugs for less than 3 months. The TCR library was made from RNA extracted from PBMCs. A volume of nine milliliters of peripheral blood was collected in EDTA tubes. Sequencing libraries for TCR beta were prepared with iRepertoire HTBI primers and Arm-PCR of CDR3 regions. MiXCR was run by TCRdb on the multiplex PCR reads, yielding one entry per CDR3 protein. The sample gives about 470,000 distinct CDR3 sequences, 15% to 20% of which show up once; 9.5% to 15% is in the top ten. CDR3 length: 16 residues. Germline-derived CDR1 and CDR2 are ENHRY and SYGVKD. J lost 0 bases, V lost 2 bases, and 4 bases had no gene match. Study-level points and caveats: Investigators studied peripheral blood only, not thyroid tissue. TRBV28, TRBJ1-2 and TRBJ2-5 were favored in persistent disease.

The same data also contributed to another study, on T cells in Graves' hyperthyroidism and ophthalmopathy.

This TCR derives from a man in his forties with Graves disease. The chain uses TRBV10-3 and TRBJ2-1; 7 positions agree with TRBD2. The source material was peripheral blood mononuclear cells (PBMCs), sampled at new diagnosis, from a patient treated with antithyroid drugs. The CDR3 coding sequence is TGTGCCATCAGTGAGGTCGGGAGGAGCTCCTACAATGAGCAGTTCTTC. It translates to CAISEVGRSSYNEQFF.